This paragraph covers one T cell receptor beta chain sequence. Per the study methods: The authors estimated nucleated cell counts from reference gene primer amplification. This table comes from immunoSEQ multiplex PCR, and its TCRdb copy is limited to in-frame clones, with some not included. Clone size and V and J calls were adopted from that table, with D and trimming inferred from the DNA. Among about 110,000 clones listed, approximately 85% were seen once. These data come from a study of blood T cell repertoires in COVID-19. The wider study: Samples came from the United States, Italy and Spain, spanning acute and convalescent COVID-19.

This receptor was taken from a human donor in a cohort sampled during active COVID-19. The sequenced sample was peripheral blood.

CDR3 region: CASSQGQGYTGELFF. CDR3 nucleotide sequence: TGCGCCAGCAGCCAGGGACAGGGGTACACCGGGGAGCTGTTTTTT. This chain connects TRBV5-1 to TRBJ2-2; TRBD1 aligns across 10 bases. CDR1 is SGHRS and CDR2 is YFSETQ in the germline V gene. CDR3 length equals 15 residues. J lost 3 bases, V lost 4 bases, and 3 bases had no gene match.